This TCR beta chain was captured by sequencing in a study of shared clonotypes between healthy human individuals. Whole-study findings and limits: Non-shared clonotypes displayed generation probabilities falling below those of clonotypes present in all four donors.

The V and J ends lost 3 bases and 3 bases respectively, with 9 bases between them. The CDR3 runs 13 residues. Germline V lookup: CDR1 MDHEN, CDR2 SYDVKM. TCRdb's copy holds only in-frame clones and misses some; the assay was immunoSEQ multiplex PCR. The sample contains about a million clones, 60% to 85% of which appear only once. On this clone itself: Antigen unknown.

The clonotype comes from a man in his late teens or twenties in good health. Some clones in this sample may be carry-over from other donors' samples. The chain employs TRBV28 and TRBJ2-7; D remains ambiguous. Source material: memory CD4+ T cells from PBMCs. Sample subset: CD45RA-negative fraction. The CDR3 reads CASSLGLSYEQYF. As DNA, the CDR3 is TGTGCCAGCAGTTTGGGCCTTAGCTACGAGCAGTACTTC.